This entry describes one T cell receptor (beta chain). Its antigen is unknown. The sample is drawn from a study of shared clonotypes between healthy human individuals. Study-wide results and caveats: Across a handful of donors, naive CD4 shared around 5.3%, naive CD8 approximately 3.5%, memory CD4 about 2.5%, memory CD8 0.4%.

A deep-level run was used for the assay. Authors' data handling: Filtering of immunoSEQ junctional sequences could not match full-length read filtering. Repertoires were generated with immunoSEQ multiplex PCR, while TCRdb's copy carries only in-frame clones and drops some. V and J calls and clone size follow that table, whereas D and trimming were derived from the DNA. This table holds about 1,900,000 clones, approximately 94% found once. The naive CD8 population came from CD45RO-negative cells selected for CCR7, without terminally differentiated effector memory CD45RA+ cells. Trimming removed 1 base at V and 3 bases at J, with 13 bases between. CDR3 length equals 15 residues. Germline V gene sequence: CDR1 GTSNPN, CDR2 SVGIG (reference sequence).

The chain combines TRBV30 with TRBJ2-1; weak D call: TRBD2 (5 bases). The TCR originated in a man aged 18-30 years in good health. Input material: naive CD8+ T cells sorted from blood. This CDR3 reads CAWSGIPRGYNEQFF. CDR3 in DNA: TGTGCCTGGAGTGGGATCCCCCGGGGCTACAATGAGCAGTTCTTC. Supplemented by reference TRBV30 and TRBJ2-1, the full variable domain reads SQTIHQWPATLVQPVGSPLSLECTVEGTSNPNLYWYRQAAGRGLQLLFYSVGIGQISSEVPQNLSASRPQDRQFILSSKKLLLSDSGFYLCAWSGIPRGYNEQFFGPGTRLTVL.